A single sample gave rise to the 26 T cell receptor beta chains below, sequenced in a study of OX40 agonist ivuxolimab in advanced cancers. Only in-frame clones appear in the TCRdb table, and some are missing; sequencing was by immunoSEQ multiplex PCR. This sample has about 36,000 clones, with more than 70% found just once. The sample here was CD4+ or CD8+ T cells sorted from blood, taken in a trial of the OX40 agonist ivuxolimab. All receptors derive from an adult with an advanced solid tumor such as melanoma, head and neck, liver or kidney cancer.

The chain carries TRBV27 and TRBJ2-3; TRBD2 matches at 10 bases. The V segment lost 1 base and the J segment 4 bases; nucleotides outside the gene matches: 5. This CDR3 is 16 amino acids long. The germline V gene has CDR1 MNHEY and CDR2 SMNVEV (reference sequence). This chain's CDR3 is CASSLWTSGLADTQYF. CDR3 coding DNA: TGTGCCAGCAGTTTATGGACTAGCGGACTCGCAGATACGCAGTATTTT.

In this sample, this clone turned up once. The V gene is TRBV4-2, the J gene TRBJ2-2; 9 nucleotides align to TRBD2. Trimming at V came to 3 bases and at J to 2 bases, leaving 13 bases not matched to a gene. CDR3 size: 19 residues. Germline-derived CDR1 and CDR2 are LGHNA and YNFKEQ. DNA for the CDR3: TGTGCCAGCAGCCAGTTGGTAGCGGGAGAGGGGCCTAACACCGGGGAGCTGTTTTTT. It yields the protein CASSQLVAGEGPNTGELFF.

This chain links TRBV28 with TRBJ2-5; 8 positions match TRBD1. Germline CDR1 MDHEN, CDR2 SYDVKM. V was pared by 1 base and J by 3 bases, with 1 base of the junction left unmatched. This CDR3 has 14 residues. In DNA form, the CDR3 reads TGTGCCAGCAGTTTATCAGGGGGCGAAGAGACCCAGTACTTC. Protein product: CASSLSGGEETQYF.

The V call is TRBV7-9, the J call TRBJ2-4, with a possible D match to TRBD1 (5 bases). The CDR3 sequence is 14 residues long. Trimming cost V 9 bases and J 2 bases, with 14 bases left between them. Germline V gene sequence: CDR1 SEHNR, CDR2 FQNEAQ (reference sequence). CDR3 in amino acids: CARTTVGSKNIQYF. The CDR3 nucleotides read TGTGCCAGGACGACAGTCGGGTCCAAAAACATTCAGTACTTC.

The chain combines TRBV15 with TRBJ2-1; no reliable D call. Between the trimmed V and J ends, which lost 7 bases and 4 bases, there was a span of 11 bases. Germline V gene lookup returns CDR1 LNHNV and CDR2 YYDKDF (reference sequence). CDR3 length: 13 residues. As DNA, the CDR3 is TGTGCCACCACCGGAAATACTTACAATGAGCAGTTCTTC. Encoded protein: CATTGNTYNEQFF.

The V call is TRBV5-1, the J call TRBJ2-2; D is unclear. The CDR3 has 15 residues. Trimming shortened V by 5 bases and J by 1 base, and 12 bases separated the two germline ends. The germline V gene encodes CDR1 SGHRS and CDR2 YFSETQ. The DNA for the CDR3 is TGCGCCAGCAGTCAACTCCCAGGGAACACCGGGGAGCTGTTTTTT. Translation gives CASSQLPGNTGELFF. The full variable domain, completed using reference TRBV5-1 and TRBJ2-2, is KAGVTQTPRYLIKTRGQQVTLSCSPISGHRSVSWYQQTPGQGLQFLFEYFSETQRNKGNFPGRFSGRQFSNSRSEMNVSTLELGDSALYLCASSQLPGNTGELFFGEGSRLTVL.

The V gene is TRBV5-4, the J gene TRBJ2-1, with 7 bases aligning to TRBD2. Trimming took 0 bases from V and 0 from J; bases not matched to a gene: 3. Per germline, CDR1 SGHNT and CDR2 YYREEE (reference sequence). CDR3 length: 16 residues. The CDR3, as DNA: TGTGCCAGCAGCTTGGCCCTAGCGGCCTCCTACAATGAGCAGTTCTTC. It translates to CASSLALAASYNEQFF. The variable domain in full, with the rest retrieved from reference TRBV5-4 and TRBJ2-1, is ETGVTQSPTHLIKTRGQQVTLRCSSQSGHNTVSWYQQALGQGPQFIFQYYREEENGRGNFPPRFSGLQFPNYSSELNVNALELDDSALYLCASSLALAASYNEQFFGPGTRLTVL.

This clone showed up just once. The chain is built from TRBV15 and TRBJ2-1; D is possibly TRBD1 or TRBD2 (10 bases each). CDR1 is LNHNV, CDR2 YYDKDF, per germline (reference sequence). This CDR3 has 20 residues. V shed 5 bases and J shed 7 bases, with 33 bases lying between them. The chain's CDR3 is CATSVSWTGGTSEGYNEQFF. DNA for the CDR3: TGTGCCACCAGCGTTAGCTGGACAGGGGGGACTAGCGAAGGATATAATGAGCAGTTCTTC.

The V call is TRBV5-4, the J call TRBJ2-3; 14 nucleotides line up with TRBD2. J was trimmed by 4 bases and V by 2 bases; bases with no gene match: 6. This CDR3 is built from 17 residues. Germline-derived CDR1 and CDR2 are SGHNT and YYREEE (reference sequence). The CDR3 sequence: CASSLGTSGSGSDTQYF. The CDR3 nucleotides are TGTGCCAGCAGCTTAGGGACTAGCGGGAGCGGGTCAGATACGCAGTATTTT. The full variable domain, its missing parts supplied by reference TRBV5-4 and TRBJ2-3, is ETGVTQSPTHLIKTRGQQVTLRCSSQSGHNTVSWYQQALGQGPQFIFQYYREEENGRGNFPPRFSGLQFPNYSSELNVNALELDDSALYLCASSLGTSGSGSDTQYFGPGTRLTVL.

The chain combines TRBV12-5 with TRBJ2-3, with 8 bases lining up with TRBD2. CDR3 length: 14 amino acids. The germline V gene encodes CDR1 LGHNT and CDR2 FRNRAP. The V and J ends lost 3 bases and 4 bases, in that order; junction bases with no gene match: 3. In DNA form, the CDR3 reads TGTGCTAGTGGTTTCGGGCGGGAGGCAGATACGCAGTATTTT. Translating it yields CASGFGREADTQYF.

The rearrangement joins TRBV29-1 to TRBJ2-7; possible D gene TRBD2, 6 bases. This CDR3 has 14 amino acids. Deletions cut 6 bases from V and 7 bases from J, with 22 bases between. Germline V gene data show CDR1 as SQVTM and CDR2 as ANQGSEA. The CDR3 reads CSVLRLDGKWEQYF. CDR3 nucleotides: TGCAGCGTCCTGCGACTAGATGGAAAATGGGAGCAGTACTTC.

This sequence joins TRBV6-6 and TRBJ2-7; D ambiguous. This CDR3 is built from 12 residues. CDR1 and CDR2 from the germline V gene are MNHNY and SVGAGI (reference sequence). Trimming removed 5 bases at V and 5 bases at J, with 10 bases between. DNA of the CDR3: TGTGCCAGCAGTCCGAAGAGGCACGAGCAGTACTTC. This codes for CASSPKRHEQYF.

CDR3 bases: TGTGCCAGCAGCTTCTCCGGGAGCCCCAACACCGGGGAGCTGTTTTTT. Translation gives CASSFSGSPNTGELFF. V gene TRBV7-9 combines with J gene TRBJ2-2, with a possible D match to TRBD2 (6 bases). Germline-derived CDR1 and CDR2 are SEHNR and FQNEAQ (reference sequence). The CDR3 sequence is 16 residues long. With 3 bases removed from V and 2 bases from J, the gap between germline ends came to 13 bases.

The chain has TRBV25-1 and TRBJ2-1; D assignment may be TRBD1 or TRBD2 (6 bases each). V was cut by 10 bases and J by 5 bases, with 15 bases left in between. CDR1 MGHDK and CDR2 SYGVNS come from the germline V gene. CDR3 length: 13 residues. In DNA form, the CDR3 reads TGTGCCAATTCGAGGGGGGAAAACAATGAGCAGTTCTTC. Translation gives CANSRGENNEQFF.

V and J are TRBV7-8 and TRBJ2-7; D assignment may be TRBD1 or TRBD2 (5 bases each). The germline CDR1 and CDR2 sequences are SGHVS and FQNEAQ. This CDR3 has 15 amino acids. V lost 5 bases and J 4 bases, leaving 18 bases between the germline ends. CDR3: CASSREGTGLYEQYF. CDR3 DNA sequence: TGTGCCAGCAGCAGAGAGGGGACCGGACTTTACGAGCAGTACTTC. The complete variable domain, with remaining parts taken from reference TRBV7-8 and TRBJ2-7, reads GAGVSQSPRYKVAKRGQDVALRCDPISGHVSLFWYQQALGQGPEFLTYFQNEAQLDKSGLPSDRFFAERPEGSVSTLKIQRTQQEDSAVYLCASSREGTGLYEQYFGPGTRLTVT.

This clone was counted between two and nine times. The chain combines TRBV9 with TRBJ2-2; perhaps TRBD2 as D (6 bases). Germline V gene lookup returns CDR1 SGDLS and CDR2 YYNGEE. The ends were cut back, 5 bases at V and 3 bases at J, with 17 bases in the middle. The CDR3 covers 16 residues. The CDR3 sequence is CASSSSVGRDTGELFF. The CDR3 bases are TGTGCCAGCAGTTCTAGCGTAGGGCGTGACACCGGGGAGCTGTTTTTT.

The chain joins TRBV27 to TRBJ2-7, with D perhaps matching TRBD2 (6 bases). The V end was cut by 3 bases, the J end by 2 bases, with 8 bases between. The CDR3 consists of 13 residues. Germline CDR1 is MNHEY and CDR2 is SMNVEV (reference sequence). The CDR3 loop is CASSLRGAYEQYF. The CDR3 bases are TGTGCCAGCAGTTTGCGGGGCGCCTACGAGCAGTACTTC.

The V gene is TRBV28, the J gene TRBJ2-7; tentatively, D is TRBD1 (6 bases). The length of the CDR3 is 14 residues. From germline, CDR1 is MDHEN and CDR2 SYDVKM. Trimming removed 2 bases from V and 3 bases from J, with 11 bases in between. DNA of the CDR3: TGTGCCAGCAGTTTAACACAGGGTCTCTACGAGCAGTACTTC. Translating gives CASSLTQGLYEQYF.

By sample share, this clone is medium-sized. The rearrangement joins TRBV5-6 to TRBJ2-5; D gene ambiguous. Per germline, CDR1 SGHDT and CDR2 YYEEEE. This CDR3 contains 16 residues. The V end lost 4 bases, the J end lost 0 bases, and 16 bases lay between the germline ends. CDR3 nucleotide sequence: TGTGCCAGCAGCAAGAAAACTCTCGGGTACCAAGAGACCCAGTACTTC. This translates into CASSKKTLGYQETQYF.

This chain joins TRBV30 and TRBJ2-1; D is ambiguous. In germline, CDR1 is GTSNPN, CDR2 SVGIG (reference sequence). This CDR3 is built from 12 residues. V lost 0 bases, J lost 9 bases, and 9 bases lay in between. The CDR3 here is CAWSVEAREQFF. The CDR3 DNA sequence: TGTGCCTGGAGTGTAGAGGCGCGTGAGCAGTTCTTC.

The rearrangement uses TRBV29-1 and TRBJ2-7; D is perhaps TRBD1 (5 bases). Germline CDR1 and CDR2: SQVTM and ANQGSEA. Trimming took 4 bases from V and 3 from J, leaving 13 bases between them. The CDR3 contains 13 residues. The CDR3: CSVVLDSLYEQYF. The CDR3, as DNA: TGCAGCGTTGTCCTCGACAGCCTCTACGAGCAGTACTTC.

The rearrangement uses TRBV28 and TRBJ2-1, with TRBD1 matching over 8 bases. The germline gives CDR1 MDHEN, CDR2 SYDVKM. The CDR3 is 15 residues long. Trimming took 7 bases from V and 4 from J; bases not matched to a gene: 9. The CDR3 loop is CASKIRTGKYNEQFF. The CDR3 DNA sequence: TGTGCCAGCAAAATCAGGACAGGGAAGTACAATGAGCAGTTCTTC.

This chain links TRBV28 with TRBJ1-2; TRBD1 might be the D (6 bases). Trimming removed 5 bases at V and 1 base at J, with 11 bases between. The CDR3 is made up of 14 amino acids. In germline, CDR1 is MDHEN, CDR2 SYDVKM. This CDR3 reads CASSGQTFNYGYTF. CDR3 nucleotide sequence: TGTGCCAGCAGTGGACAGACTTTTAACTATGGCTACACCTTC.

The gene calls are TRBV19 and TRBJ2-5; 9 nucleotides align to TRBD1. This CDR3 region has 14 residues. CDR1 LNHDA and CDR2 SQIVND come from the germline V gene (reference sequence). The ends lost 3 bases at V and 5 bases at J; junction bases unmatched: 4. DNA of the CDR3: TGTGCCAGTAGTATTGGGGGGACAGGGGAGACCCAGTACTTC. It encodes CASSIGGTGETQYF.

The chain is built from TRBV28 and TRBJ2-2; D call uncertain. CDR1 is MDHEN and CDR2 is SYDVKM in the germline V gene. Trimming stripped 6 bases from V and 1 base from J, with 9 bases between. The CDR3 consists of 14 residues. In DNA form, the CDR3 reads TGTGCCAGCAGCCGGACGGTGAACACCGGGGAGCTGTTTTTT. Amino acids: CASSRTVNTGELFF.

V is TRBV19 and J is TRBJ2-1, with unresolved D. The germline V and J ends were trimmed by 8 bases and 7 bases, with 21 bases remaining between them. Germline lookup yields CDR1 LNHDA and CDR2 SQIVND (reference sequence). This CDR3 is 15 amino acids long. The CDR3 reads CASRGASLGWNEQFF. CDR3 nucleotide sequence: TGTGCCAGTCGAGGAGCGTCCCTGGGGTGGAATGAGCAGTTCTTC. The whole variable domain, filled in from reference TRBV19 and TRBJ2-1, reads DGGITQSPKYLFRKEGQNVTLSCEQNLNHDAMYWYRQDPGQGLRLIYYSQIVNDFQKGDIAEGYSVSREKKESFPLTVTSAQKNPTAFYLCASRGASLGWNEQFFGPGTRLTVL.